The 17 T cell receptor beta chains in this list originate from one sample, sequenced in a study of T cell clonality in common variable immunodeficiency (dated by TCRdb to about 2015). The library was made by the immunoSEQ multiplex PCR assay. TCRdb re-hosts the immuneACCESS table, in-frame sequences only. Its copies lack some clones; in the studies checked, an unresolved V gene accounts for under half of them, and the cause for the rest is not known. For this sample, around 81,000 clones are listed, none of them singletons. The top ten hold approximately 0.81% of the sample. Material for sequencing was peripheral blood mononuclear cells. Receptors originate from a person aged 18 to 75 in good health.

This clone was detected ten times or more. The read stops 3 residues short of the end of the CDR3; the missing end is completed from the germline J gene. The V and J genes are TRBV5-1 and TRBJ1-5; 12 bases line up with TRBD1. Germline V gene data show CDR1 as SGHRS and CDR2 as YFSETQ. The junction had 2 bases not matched to a gene; V was cut back by 3 bases and J by 7 bases. This CDR3 is built from 14 residues. The CDR3 region is CASSSGTGGQPQHF. The DNA read from the CDR3 is TGCGCCAGCAGCTCCGGGACAGGGGGCCAGCCC. Full variable domain (outside the CDR3, taken from reference TRBV5-1 and TRBJ1-5): KAGVTQTPRYLIKTRGQQVTLSCSPISGHRSVSWYQQTPGQGLQFLFEYFSETQRNKGNFPGRFSGRQFSNSRSEMNVSTLELGDSALYLCASSSGTGGQPQHFGDGTRLSIL.

This clone was counted many times. The read ends 3 residues shy of where the CDR3 ends; the end is completed using the germline J gene. V gene TRBV12-3 or TRBV12-4 combines with J gene TRBJ2-3; 7 bases are shared with TRBD2. This CDR3 is 16 amino acids long. Germline trimming cut 6 bases from V and 2 bases from J; bases unmatched to any gene: 11. CDR3: CASSRKVAGDTDTQYF. The DNA read from the CDR3 is TGTGCCAGCAGCCGGAAGGTGGCGGGAGACACAGATACG.

This clone has a count of ten or more. One end of the junction is discordant with germline, which a read error may explain. From the germline J gene comes the end of the CDR3, since the read stops 3 residues before it. The gene calls are TRBV4-2 and TRBJ1-2, with D possibly matching TRBD1 (5 bases). This CDR3 comprises 18 residues. Germline lookup yields CDR1 LGHNA and CDR2 YNFKEQ. Incomplete CDR3 DNA: TGCGCCAGCAGCCAAGATCTTTTCGGAGGGGCATCAATCTATGGC. It codes for CASSQDLFGGASIYG. The full CDR3 sequence reads CASSQDLFGGASIYGYTF.

Regarding this clone: Coverage ceases 3 residues before the CDR3 finishes, and the germline J gene fills in the end. The chain joins TRBV7-9 to TRBJ1-6, with no clear D. Germline CDR1 is SEHNR and CDR2 is FQNEAQ (reference sequence). The CDR3 has 13 residues. Trimming took 5 bases from V and 6 from J, leaving 8 bases between them. The part of the CDR3 DNA that was read is TGTGCCAGCAGCCCGGACTTTAATTCACCC. Translation gives CASSPDFNSP. The CDR3 as a whole reads CASSPDFNSPLHF.

This clone showed up many times. The CDR3 extends 3 residues past the end of the read, so its final part is completed from the germline J gene. The rearrangement links TRBV27 to TRBJ2-1; D gene uncertain. V was clipped by 3 bases and J by 0 bases, with 9 bases between them. This CDR3 comprises 15 residues. Germline loops: CDR1 MNHEY, CDR2 SMNVEV (reference sequence). CDR3 bases read: TGTGCCAGCAGTTTGGCGCCTAGCTCCTACAATGAG. Translated: CASSLAPSSYNE. The CDR3 as a whole reads CASSLAPSSYNEQFF.

This clone was counted ten times or more. The CDR3 end falls 3 residues outside the read, so it is completed with the germline J gene. This chain links TRBV19 with TRBJ2-7; TRBD1 matches at 8 bases. CDR1 and CDR2 from the germline V gene are LNHDA and SQIVND (reference sequence). The J segment lost 3 bases and the V segment lost 4 bases, leaving 5 bases of the junction unmatched. This CDR3 has 14 amino acids. The sequenced CDR3 bases are TGTGCCAGTAGTACCCCGGGACAGGTCTACGAG. It yields the protein CASSTPGQVYE. The whole CDR3 reads CASSTPGQVYEQYF.

This clone occurred many times. The sequenced CDR3 bases are TGTGCCAGCAGTTTTTCCGCAACTAATGAAAAA. This translates into CASSFSATNEK. The entire CDR3 protein is CASSFSATNEKLFF. The chain recombines TRBV12-3 or TRBV12-4 with TRBJ1-4; D is unclear. The read comes to an end 3 residues before the CDR3 does, leaving the germline J gene to fill in the end. V was cut by 3 bases and J by 0 bases, with 5 bases left in between. This CDR3 has 14 residues.

This clone was detected many times. The read comes to an end 3 residues before the CDR3 does, leaving the germline J gene to fill in the end. The rearrangement links TRBV19 to TRBJ2-6; unclear D gene. The CDR3 extends over 17 amino acids. In germline, CDR1 is LNHDA, CDR2 SQIVND (reference sequence). With 2 bases removed from V and 0 bases from J, the gap between germline ends came to 11 bases. CDR3: CASSILRGFSGANVLTF. CDR3 DNA, as far as it was read: TGTGCCAGTAGTATACTCCGCGGATTCTCTGGGGCCAACGTC.

This clone was recorded many times. The read ends 3 residues early relative to the CDR3; the germline J gene fills the gap. This chain links TRBV7-3 with TRBJ2-7, with TRBD1 matching over 8 bases. The CDR3 is 15 amino acids. Germline V gene data show CDR1 as SGHTA and CDR2 as FQGTGA. Losses at the gene ends were 5 bases for V and 4 bases for J; bases not matched to a gene: 10. The CDR3 DNA, read in part, is TGTGCCAGCAGCCCCGACGGACAGGGTTTTTACGAG. Translation gives CASSPDGQGFYE. The whole CDR3 is CASSPDGQGFYEQYF.

This clone showed up many times. The read ends 3 residues before the CDR3 terminus; that terminus is restored from the germline J gene. The chain carries TRBV19 and TRBJ1-2; 11 nucleotides match TRBD1. The CDR3 contains 18 residues. Trimming took 10 bases from V and 6 from J; bases not matched to a gene: 22. Looked up from germline, CDR1 is LNHDA and CDR2 is SQIVND (reference sequence). The CDR3 bases that were read are TGTGCCACCCATAACCCCCGGGACAGGGGGAGATACTTAAATGGC. This codes for CATHNPRDRGRYLNG. The full CDR3 protein is CATHNPRDRGRYLNGYTF.

This clone was counted ten times or more. The DNA ends 3 residues before the CDR3 does, and the rest of the CDR3 is filled in from the germline J gene. J is TRBJ2-3 and V is TRBV5-1, with D perhaps TRBD2 (6 bases). V shed 2 bases and J shed 0 bases, with 7 bases lying between them. In germline, CDR1 is SGHRS, CDR2 YFSETQ. The CDR3 is 14 amino acids. Here the CDR3 reads CASSFSGSTDTQYF. Partial CDR3 DNA: TGCGCCAGCAGCTTCAGCGGGAGCACAGATACG.

This clone was found many times. The read finishes 3 residues shy of the CDR3 end, and the germline J gene is used to complete it. The V and J genes are TRBV20-1 and TRBJ2-1, with TRBD2 identical over 10 bases. The CDR3 contains 18 residues. With 0 bases clipped from V and 4 bases from J, the junction kept 12 bases outside the gene matches. Germline CDR1 DFQATT, CDR2 SNEGSKA (reference sequence). The CDR3 DNA, read in part, is TGCAGTGCTAGAGAGTACCCCCCCCAAGCGGGAGGGTACAATGAG. This encodes CSAREYPPQAGGYNE. The entire CDR3 sequence reads CSAREYPPQAGGYNEQFF.

This clone was counted many times. The read comes to an end 3 residues before the CDR3 does, leaving the germline J gene to fill in the end. This chain links TRBV7-2 with TRBJ2-4; possibly TRBD2 for D (5 bases). The CDR3 spans 13 residues. Trimming shortened V by 1 base and J by 6 bases, and 7 bases separated the two germline ends. The germline gives CDR1 SGHTA, CDR2 FQGNSA. CDR3 amino acids: CASSLGTPNIQYF. The part of the CDR3 DNA that was read is TGTGCCAGCAGCTTAGGGACTCCAAACATT.

This clone was counted at least ten times. Read sequence stops 3 residues before the CDR3 end, and the germline J gene provides the missing end. This sequence joins TRBV7-2 and TRBJ2-1, with 10 bases that match TRBD1. The ends lost 0 bases at V and 8 bases at J; junction bases unmatched: 7. Germline-derived CDR1 and CDR2 are SGHTA and FQGNSA. The CDR3 sequence is 16 residues long. The DNA read from the CDR3 is TGTGCCAGCAGCTTAGCAGTGACAGGGGGCTCGGATGAG. It yields the protein CASSLAVTGGSDE. The full CDR3 reads CASSLAVTGGSDEQFF.

This clone was counted at least ten times. Read data end 3 residues before the CDR3 end; the end is taken from the germline J gene. The chain has TRBV6-1 and TRBJ2-5; 9 bases agree with TRBD1. CDR1 and CDR2 (germline): MNHNS, SASEGT. Trimming at V came to 3 bases and at J to 4 bases, leaving 3 bases not matched to a gene. The CDR3 sequence is 14 residues long. The DNA read from the CDR3 is TGTGCCAGCAGTGAGGGACAGGGTCGAGAGACC. Protein: CASSEGQGRET. The whole CDR3 sequence is CASSEGQGRETQYF.

This clone came up many times. From the germline J gene comes the end of the CDR3, since the read stops 3 residues before it. J is TRBJ2-2 and V is TRBV5-4; D possibly corresponds to TRBD2 (5 bases). Looked up from germline, CDR1 is SGHNT and CDR2 is YYREEE (reference sequence). The CDR3 covers 13 residues. The sequenced CDR3 bases are TGTGCTGCTAGCTCGACCAACACCGGGGAG. Its translation is CAASSTNTGE. The whole CDR3 protein is CAASSTNTGELFF.

This clone was recorded many times. Sequencing ends 3 residues short of the CDR3 end; the germline J gene provides the rest. The rearrangement uses TRBV11-3 and TRBJ2-2; D is undetermined. Germline assignment: CDR1 SGHNT and CDR2 YENEEA. V lost 0 bases to trimming and J lost 10 bases, with 15 bases between them. The CDR3 runs to 15 residues. The CDR3 spells CASSLDGQVIQELFF. CDR3 DNA (partial): TGTGCCAGCAGCTTAGATGGGCAGGTGATCCAGGAG.